This T cell receptor beta chain originates from a study of blood T cell repertoires in COVID-19. About the research overall: Samples came from the United States, Italy and Spain, spanning acute and convalescent COVID-19. Nucleic acid was either cDNA or gDNA, and it came from T cells, B-cell-depleted T cells, or PBMCs.

Per the original methods: It was from reference gene primer amplification that nucleated cell counts were estimated. Clones were sequenced by immunoSEQ multiplex PCR, and TCRdb holds only the in-frame ones, with some missing. V, J and clone size are taken as reported in that table, and D and trimming were inferred from the DNA itself. The data show roughly 97,000 clones, around 90% seen once. J gave up 0 bases and V 4 bases, and 4 bases lay outside the gene matches. The CDR3 is made up of 15 amino acids. The germline V gene has CDR1 MGHRA and CDR2 YSYEKL. The genes are TRBV4-1 and TRBJ2-5; 8 nucleotides align to TRBD2. This TCR was recovered from a human donor in a cohort sampled during active COVID-19. The specimen was peripheral blood. Written as DNA, the CDR3 is TGCGCCAGCAGCCTAGGCGGGGGGTACCAAGAGACCCAGTACTTC. Its translation: CASSLGGGYQETQYF.